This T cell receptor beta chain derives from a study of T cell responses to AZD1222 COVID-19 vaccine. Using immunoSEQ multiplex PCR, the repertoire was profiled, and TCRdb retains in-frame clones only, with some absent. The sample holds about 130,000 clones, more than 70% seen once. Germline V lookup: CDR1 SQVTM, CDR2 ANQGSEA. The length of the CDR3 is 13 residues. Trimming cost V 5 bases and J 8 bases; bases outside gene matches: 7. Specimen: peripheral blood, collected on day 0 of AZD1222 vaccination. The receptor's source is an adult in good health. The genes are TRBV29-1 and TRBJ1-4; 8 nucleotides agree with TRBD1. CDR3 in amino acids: CSVPGQGREKLFF. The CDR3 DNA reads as TGCAGCGTTCCCGGACAGGGCCGGGAAAAACTGTTTTTT.